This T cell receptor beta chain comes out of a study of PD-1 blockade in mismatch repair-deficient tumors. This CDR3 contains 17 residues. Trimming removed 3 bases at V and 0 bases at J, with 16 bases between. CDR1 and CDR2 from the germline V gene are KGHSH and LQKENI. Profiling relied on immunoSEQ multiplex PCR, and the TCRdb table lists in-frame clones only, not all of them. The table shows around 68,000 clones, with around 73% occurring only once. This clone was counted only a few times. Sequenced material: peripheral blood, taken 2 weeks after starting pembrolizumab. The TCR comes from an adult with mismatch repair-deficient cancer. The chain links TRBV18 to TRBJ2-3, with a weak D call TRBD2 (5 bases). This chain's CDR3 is CASSPVRTGSSTDTQYF. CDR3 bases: TGTGCCAGCTCACCGGTTAGGACTGGATCTAGCACAGATACGCAGTATTTT. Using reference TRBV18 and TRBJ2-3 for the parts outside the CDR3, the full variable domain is NAGVMQNPRHLVRRRGQEARLRCSPMKGHSHVYWYRQLPEEGLKFMVYLQKENIIDESGMPKERFSAEFPKEGPSILRIQQVVRGDSAAYFCASSPVRTGSSTDTQYFGPGTRLTVL.